This TCR beta chain was profiled in a study of T cell responses to AZD1222 COVID-19 vaccine. Study-wide background: Analyses pooled second doses at about 4 or about 12 weeks.

The CDR3 loop spans 14 amino acids. CDR1 MNHEY and CDR2 SVGAGI come from the germline V gene. The V and J ends lost 7 bases and 8 bases respectively, with 17 bases between them. Profiling relied on immunoSEQ multiplex PCR, and the TCRdb table lists in-frame clones only, not all of them. The repertoire has 130,000 to 150,000 clones, approximately 90% of them found once; the top ten carry around 1.5%. The chain uses TRBV6-5 and TRBJ2-2; the D gene could be TRBD1 or TRBD2 (5 bases each). The sequences come from peripheral blood, collected on day 0 of AZD1222 vaccination. This TCR derives from an adult in good health. CDR3 sequence: CASNYRRGPGELFF. CDR3 sequence (DNA): TGTGCCAGCAACTATAGACGGGGCCCGGGGGAGCTGTTTTTT.